This TCR beta chain was retrieved from a study of T cells expressing NK-cell markers. The CDR3 runs 11 residues. The germline V gene encodes CDR1 MNHEY and CDR2 SVGAGI. Reprocessing the 5' RACE reads, TCRdb reports a single entry for every CDR3 protein and omits DNA. Across a few hundred thousand distinct CDR3 sequences, the top ten clones capture roughly 5.2% of the sample. Material for sequencing was blood T cells: a sorted CD56 or NKG2C T cell subset, CD4+ or CD8+ T cells, or bulk PBMC T cells (not recorded which). The V call is TRBV6-5, the J call TRBJ2-5. The sequence derives from a man between 18 and 69 years old in good health. CDR3 sequence reads: CASRISETQYF.